The 29 T cell receptor beta chains in this list originate from one sample, sequenced in a study of T cells in Graves' hyperthyroidism and ophthalmopathy. Amplification of TCR beta CDR3 regions used RNA as the template. First-round RT-PCR of the TCR CDR3 relied on the HTBI primer set. Each CDR3 protein gets one entry after TCRdb re-called the multiplex PCR reads with MiXCR. The table includes a few hundred thousand distinct CDR3 sequences, about a sixth detected once. The sample was blood. The receptors derive from a man in his forties with Graves' hyperthyroidism.

This CDR3 reads CASSLSLDLNEKLFF. CDR3 in DNA: TGTGCCAGCAGCTTATCCCTGGACCTTAATGAAAAACTGTTTTTT. This chain joins TRBV7-2 and TRBJ1-4; the D is unclear. Deletions cut 2 bases from V and 4 bases from J, with 11 bases between. CDR1 and CDR2 from the germline V gene are SGHTA and FQGNSA. The CDR3 covers 15 residues.

This clonotype was recorded many times. This chain links TRBV6-6 with TRBJ2-1, with 11 positions matching TRBD2. The CDR3 extends over 19 amino acids. Germline assignment: CDR1 MNHNY and CDR2 SVGAGI (reference sequence). With 0 bases clipped from V and 4 bases from J, the junction kept 11 bases outside the gene matches. The CDR3 DNA reads as TGTGCCAGCAGTTACTCGAAACTAGCGGGGGCCACTAGTTACAATGAGCAGTTCTTC. Its translation is CASSYSKLAGATSYNEQFF.

Of note for this clonotype: A much more abundant neighbour one base away suggests this may be a read error. V usage is TRBV11-2 and J usage is TRBJ2-3, with D perhaps TRBD2 (7 bases). This CDR3 comprises 14 residues. Germline V gene data show CDR1 as SGHAT and CDR2 as FQNNGV. The CDR3, as DNA: TGTGCCAGCACCTTAGGGGGGGGGCAAGATACGCAGTATTTT. It translates to CASTLGGGQDTQYF.

This sequence joins TRBV7-9 and TRBJ1-3; D is perhaps TRBD1 (6 bases). V lost 2 bases and J lost 0, with 8 bases in between. Germline lookup yields CDR1 SEHNR and CDR2 FQNEAQ (reference sequence). The CDR3 runs to 15 residues. CDR3 protein: CASSLFRGSGNTIYF. The CDR3 DNA is TGTGCCAGCAGCTTATTCAGGGGCTCTGGAAACACCATATATTTT. The full variable domain, rest sourced from reference TRBV7-9 and TRBJ1-3, is DTGVSQNPRHKITKRGQNVTFRCDPISEHNRLYWYRQTLGQGPEFLTYFQNEAQLEKSRLLSDRFSAERPKGSFSTLEIQRTEQGDSAMYLCASSLFRGSGNTIYFGEGSWLTVV.

The V gene is TRBV9, the J gene TRBJ2-2; no reliable D call. This CDR3 has 13 residues. Per the germline V gene, CDR1 is SGDLS and CDR2 is YYNGEE. The germline V and J ends were trimmed by 2 bases and 1 base, with 3 bases remaining between them. The CDR3 region is CASSVMNTGELFF. The CDR3 DNA sequence: TGTGCCAGCAGCGTCATGAACACCGGGGAGCTGTTTTTT.

This clonotype was seen only a few times. J is TRBJ2-3 and V is TRBV5-1, with TRBD2 identical over 12 bases. CDR3 length: 18 amino acids. The V gene end was trimmed by 1 base and the J gene end by 0 bases; junction bases not matched to a gene: 6. Germline CDR1 and CDR2: SGHRS and YFSETQ. The CDR3 DNA reads TGCGCCAGCAGCTTGACCCGGACTAGCGGGGAGAGCACAGATACGCAGTATTTT. It encodes CASSLTRTSGESTDTQYF.

This clonotype was detected only once. The chain employs TRBV2 and TRBJ2-1, with 15 nucleotides matching TRBD2. Per the germline V gene, CDR1 is SNHLY and CDR2 is FYNNEI. J gave up 0 bases and V 7 bases, and 7 bases lay outside the gene matches. The CDR3 loop spans 18 amino acids. For the CDR3, the DNA is TGTGCCAGCACCCCGGGACTAGCGGGGGGCCCCTCCTACAATGAGCAGTTCTTC. Encoded protein: CASTPGLAGGPSYNEQFF.

This clonotype was counted ten times or more. The chain employs TRBV20-1 and TRBJ2-5; D unresolved. The CDR3 has 11 amino acids. From germline, CDR1 is DFQATT and CDR2 SNEGSKA (reference sequence). V gave up 5 bases and J gave up 5 bases, with 9 bases separating them. In DNA, the CDR3 is TGCAGTGCTGTGCCGCAGGAGACCCAGTACTTC. Its protein is CSAVPQETQYF.

This clonotype has at least ten counts. V usage is TRBV5-8 and J usage is TRBJ2-3; 7 bases map to TRBD1. Losses at the gene ends were 1 base for V and 4 bases for J; bases not matched to a gene: 3. From germline, CDR1 is SGHTS and CDR2 YDEGEE. The CDR3 runs to 14 residues. The CDR3 spells CASSLHQGADTQYF. CDR3 sequence (DNA): TGTGCCAGCAGCTTGCACCAGGGGGCAGATACGCAGTATTTT.

In its sample, this clonotype was seen a few times. The chain combines TRBV18 with TRBJ2-2; D gene ambiguous. CDR3 length: 14 amino acids. V lost 0 bases to trimming and J lost 4 bases, with 6 bases between them. Per germline, CDR1 KGHSH and CDR2 LQKENI. CDR3 protein: CASSPPYVTGELFF. CDR3 DNA sequence: TGTGCCAGCTCACCACCGTACGTCACCGGGGAGCTGTTTTTT.

A remark on this clonotype: Since a much larger clone is just one base distant, this may be a read error. This chain connects TRBV20-1 to TRBJ2-2; no reliable D call. The CDR3 loop spans 12 amino acids. Trimming stripped 1 base from V and 6 bases from J, with 6 bases between. CDR1 and CDR2 from the germline V gene are DFQATT and SNEGSKA (reference sequence). CDR3 sequence (DNA): TGCAGTGCTAGAGGTCGGGCCGGGGAGCTGTTTTTT. Amino acid sequence: CSARGRAGELFF.

There are many counts of this clonotype. The rearrangement uses TRBV19 and TRBJ1-4; D is unclear. V was trimmed by 5 bases and J by 3 bases, leaving 10 bases between them. The CDR3 extends over 14 amino acids. Germline V gene data show CDR1 as LNHDA and CDR2 as SQIVND (reference sequence). CDR3 in amino acids: CASSPDIANEKLFF. DNA of the CDR3: TGTGCCAGTAGTCCAGACATAGCTAATGAAAAACTGTTTTTT.

This clonotype was seen repeatedly, ten times or more. The chain joins TRBV12-3 or TRBV12-4 to TRBJ1-5; D is perhaps TRBD1 (5 bases). This CDR3 spans 14 amino acids. The V gene lost 6 bases and the J gene lost 4 bases, with 13 bases spanning the gap. The CDR3 DNA reads TGTGCCAGCAGCCGACAGTCTAATAATCAGCCCCAGCATTTT. This encodes CASSRQSNNQPQHF.

This clonotype was recorded at least ten times. The rearrangement uses TRBV20-1 and TRBJ2-2, with D maybe TRBD2 (6 bases). Trimming shortened V by 1 base and J by 2 bases, and 8 bases separated the two germline ends. Germline loops: CDR1 DFQATT, CDR2 SNEGSKA (reference sequence). The CDR3 sequence is 14 residues long. DNA of the CDR3: TGCAGTGCTAGAGCCGGGAGAAACACCGGGGAGCTGTTTTTT. Its protein product is CSARAGRNTGELFF.

This clonotype was seen ten or more times. The chain combines TRBV7-2 with TRBJ1-2; D is uncertain. Germline CDR1 reads SGHTA; CDR2 reads FQGNSA. V lost 2 bases, J lost 6 bases, and 7 bases lay in between. The CDR3 sequence is 12 residues long. CDR3 sequence: CASSLKVDGYTF. The CDR3 nucleotides read TGTGCCAGCAGCTTAAAGGTAGATGGCTACACCTTC. Supplemented by reference TRBV7-2 and TRBJ1-2, the full variable domain reads GAGVSQSPSNKVTEKGKDVELRCDPISGHTALYWYRQSLGQGLEFLIYFQGNSAPDKSGLPSDRFSAERTGGSVSTLTIQRTQQEDSAVYLCASSLKVDGYTFGSGTRLTVV.

This clonotype has a count of ten or more. The rearrangement links TRBV7-9 to TRBJ2-3, with D possibly being TRBD2 (5 bases). With 4 bases removed from V and 1 base from J, the gap between germline ends came to 15 bases. Germline V gene data show CDR1 as SEHNR and CDR2 as FQNEAQ (reference sequence). CDR3 length: 16 residues. The CDR3 sequence is CASSSGKGGGTDTQYF. In DNA form, the CDR3 reads TGTGCCAGCAGCTCGGGGAAGGGTGGAGGCACAGATACGCAGTATTTT.

V usage is TRBV7-8 and J usage is TRBJ1-5, with no clear D. Trimming removed 1 base from V and 8 bases from J, with 9 bases in between. CDR3 length: 13 amino acids. CDR1 SGHVS and CDR2 FQNEAQ come from the germline V gene. The CDR3 DNA reads as TGTGCCAGCAGCTTAGATCCAGCGGAGCCCCAGCATTTT. Its protein product is CASSLDPAEPQHF.

Many counts were recorded for this clonotype. V is TRBV12-3 or TRBV12-4 and J is TRBJ1-1; a weak D match, TRBD1 (6 bases). This CDR3 region has 13 residues. Trimming removed 6 bases at V and 0 bases at J, with 8 bases between. The CDR3 spells CASRRDMNTEAFF. The CDR3 DNA reads TGTGCCAGCAGACGGGACATGAACACTGAAGCTTTCTTT.

This clonotype was seen many times. The chain links TRBV5-4 to TRBJ1-1; D might be TRBD1 (6 bases). Germline assignment: CDR1 SGHNT and CDR2 YYREEE (reference sequence). Trimming shortened V by 1 base and J by 2 bases, and 12 bases separated the two germline ends. The CDR3 covers 15 residues. The CDR3 DNA follows: TGTGCCAGCAGCTTGTTGGGGACAAAAAACACTGAAGCTTTCTTT. It yields the protein CASSLLGTKNTEAFF.

The sample holds a few counts of this clonotype. This rearrangement joins TRBV3-2 to TRBJ2-7; TRBD2, the table's D call, lacks a check against the DNA. TRBV3-2 is reported as a pseudogene. This CDR3 has 18 residues. The DNA for the CDR3 is TGTGCCAGCAGCCATGTAGGCGCTAGCGGGGGGCTCTCCTACGAGCAGTACTTC. Its protein is CASSHVGASGGLSYEQYF.

CDR3 DNA: TGTGCCAGTAGTATGGGGTCTGAGCAGTTCTTC. Its translation is CASSMGSEQFF. This chain uses TRBV19 with TRBJ2-1; no clear D. The CDR3 has 11 residues. The ends were cut back, 3 bases at V and 9 bases at J, with 6 bases in the middle. CDR1 LNHDA and CDR2 SQIVND come from the germline V gene (reference sequence).

The J gene is TRBJ2-1, the V gene TRBV7-3; 16 bases line up with TRBD2. The CDR3 consists of 17 residues. J gave up 8 bases and V 1 base, and 5 bases lay outside the gene matches. The germline V gene has CDR1 SGHTA and CDR2 FQGTGA. CDR3 bases: TGTGCCAGCAGCTTAATGGGGACTAGCGGGGGGGCTCATGAGCAGTTCTTC. This translates into CASSLMGTSGGAHEQFF.

This clonotype has just a few counts. This chain connects TRBV4-3 to TRBJ2-1; possibly TRBD2 for D (6 bases). This CDR3 is 12 amino acids long. V was trimmed by 0 bases and J by 15 bases, leaving 12 bases between them. Germline lookup yields CDR1 LGHNA and CDR2 YSLEER. CDR3 nucleotides: TGCGCCAGCAGCCAAGATAAACTAGCACGGTTCTTC. It specifies CASSQDKLARFF.

This clonotype was seen a handful of times. The chain is built from TRBV18 and TRBJ1-6; 7 bases fit TRBD1. This CDR3 region has 14 residues. In germline, CDR1 is KGHSH, CDR2 LQKENI. Trimming cost V 10 bases and J 5 bases; bases outside gene matches: 8. CDR3 DNA: TGTGCCACCTCGGGGGACAGAGATAATTCACCCCTCCACTTT. Translated: CATSGDRDNSPLHF. Full variable domain (rest looked up from reference TRBV18 and TRBJ1-6): NAGVMQNPRHLVRRRGQEARLRCSPMKGHSHVYWYRQLPEEGLKFMVYLQKENIIDESGMPKERFSAEFPKEGPSILRIQQVVRGDSAAYFCATSGDRDNSPLHFGNGTRLTVT.

This clonotype was detected a few times. V gene TRBV28 combines with J gene TRBJ1-5; 9 bases map to TRBD1. V shed 1 base, J shed 10 bases, and the junction held 11 bases outside the gene matches. The germline V gene has CDR1 MDHEN and CDR2 SYDVKM. CDR3 size: 16 residues. CDR3 sequence reads: CASSLSQDRGVGPQHF. The DNA of the CDR3 is TGTGCCAGCAGTTTATCACAGGACAGGGGAGTCGGACCCCAGCATTTT.

This rearrangement joins TRBV5-1 to TRBJ2-1; 10 nucleotides align to TRBD2. J was trimmed by 4 bases and V by 6 bases; bases with no gene match: 4. Germline loops: CDR1 SGHRS, CDR2 YFSETQ. The CDR3 has 14 residues. In nucleotides, the CDR3 is TGCGCCAGCACAGCGGGGGGGGGTTACAATGAGCAGTTCTTC. Its protein is CASTAGGGYNEQFF.

This clonotype was counted many times. The rearrangement uses TRBV12-3 or TRBV12-4 and TRBJ2-4; tentative D call: TRBD2 (6 bases). The CDR3 runs to 18 residues. The V end lost 5 bases, the J end lost 1 base, and 21 bases lay between the germline ends. The CDR3, as DNA: TGTGCCAGCAGTCAACCAAGACTAGGTGGTTTTGCCAAAAACATTCAGTACTTC. Protein: CASSQPRLGGFAKNIQYF.

In this sample, this clonotype turned up a few times. One junction end disagrees with the germline gene, perhaps due to a read error. This chain joins TRBV5-1 and TRBJ1-6; D ambiguous. The germline V gene encodes CDR1 SGHRS and CDR2 YFSETQ. The CDR3 is 16 amino acids. The CDR3 loop reads CASSLDVAIYNSPLHF. The CDR3 nucleotides read TGTGCCAGCAGCTTGGACGTAGCGATTTATAATTCACCCCTCCACTTT.

A single count supports this clonotype. J is TRBJ2-7 and V is TRBV5-5; D gene ambiguous. The CDR3 is 13 residues long. The V gene lost 1 base and the J gene lost 6 bases, with 11 bases spanning the gap. The V gene's germline CDR1 is SGHKS and CDR2 YYEKEE (reference sequence). The CDR3 nucleotides are TGTGCCAGCAGCTTGAGATCCAATTTCGAGCAGTACTTC. Protein sequence: CASSLRSNFEQYF. The entire variable domain, with the rest obtained from reference TRBV5-5 and TRBJ2-7, is as follows: DAGVTQSPTHLIKTRGQQVTLRCSPISGHKSVSWYQQVLGQGPQFIFQYYEKEERGRGNFPDRFSARQFPNYSSELNVNALLLGDSALYLCASSLRSNFEQYFGPGTRLTVT.